Below are 15 T cell receptor beta chains sequenced from a single sample in a study of cytomegalovirus exposure and HLA in healthy donors. It was with 60 Vbeta and 13 Jbeta primers that the PCR ran. Generated by immunoSEQ multiplex PCR, the TCRdb table keeps only in-frame clones and is missing some. Counted here are roughly 150,000 clones, roughly 80% occurring once; the ten biggest clones make up 2.4%. The material sequenced was PBMCs. The receptors were gathered from a male donor in good health and CMV-seronegative.

The gene calls are TRBV27 and TRBJ1-2; TRBD1 agrees at 8 bases. Germline V gene lookup returns CDR1 MNHEY and CDR2 SMNVEV (reference sequence). V dropped 0 bases and J dropped 7; count of bases not matched to a gene: 4. The CDR3 sequence is 14 residues long. The CDR3 DNA reads as TGTGCCAGCAGTTTATCGTCCGGGACAGGTGGCTACACCTTC. It specifies CASSLSSGTGGYTF.

Notes on this clone: An end of the junction does not agree with germline; a read error may underlie this. The rearrangement uses TRBV5-1 and TRBJ2-1; D is uncertain. The CDR3 spans 11 residues. Germline V gene sequence: CDR1 SGHRS, CDR2 YFSETQ. The CDR3 loop reads CASSSSNEQFF. As DNA, the CDR3 is TGCGCCAGCAGCTCCTCCAATGAGCAGTTCTTC.

This chain joins TRBV7-2 and TRBJ1-5; perhaps TRBD1 as D (6 bases). The CDR3 loop spans 14 amino acids. Germline V gene lookup returns CDR1 SGHTA and CDR2 FQGNSA. Deletions cut 5 bases from V and 6 bases from J, with 14 bases between. The CDR3: CASSPGQRVQPQHF. The CDR3 DNA sequence: TGTGCCAGCAGCCCGGGACAAAGGGTTCAGCCCCAGCATTTT.

This clone was counted only a few times. The rearrangement links TRBV4-3 to TRBJ1-4; D uncertain. The germline CDR1 and CDR2 sequences are LGHNA and YSLEER. The V end lost 0 bases, the J end lost 5 bases, and 10 bases lay between the germline ends. There are 15 residues in the CDR3. The CDR3 reads CASSQDFRRNEKLFF. The CDR3 DNA reads TGCGCCAGCAGCCAAGATTTCAGAAGAAATGAAAAACTGTTTTTT.

This sequence joins TRBV7-2 and TRBJ2-7; 8 nucleotides line up with TRBD2. This CDR3 comprises 18 residues. The junction had 20 bases not matched to a gene; V was cut back by 4 bases and J by 6 bases. CDR1 and CDR2 (germline): SGHTA, FQGNSA. This CDR3 is CASSSPIPVSGGTSEQYF. Here the CDR3 DNA reads TGTGCCAGCAGCTCACCTATCCCCGTCAGCGGGGGTACTTCCGAGCAGTACTTC.

This rearrangement joins TRBV6-1 to TRBJ2-7; no reliable D call. CDR3 length equals 11 residues. Germline lookup yields CDR1 MNHNS and CDR2 SASEGT. Trimming removed 8 bases at V and 6 bases at J, with 11 bases between. The CDR3 nucleotides are TGTGCCAGCTCCCACCCTACCGAGCAGTACTTC. Translating it yields CASSHPTEQYF.

This clone was seen a few times. The CDR3 bases are TGTGCCAGCAGCGGAACCAACAGGGTGAACACCGGGGAGCTGTTTTTT. Translating it yields CASSGTNRVNTGELFF. This chain uses TRBV7-2 with TRBJ2-2, with D maybe TRBD1 (6 bases). This CDR3 has 16 residues. Trimming removed 5 bases from V and 1 base from J, with 14 bases in between. The germline V gene encodes CDR1 SGHTA and CDR2 FQGNSA.

V usage is TRBV7-2 and J usage is TRBJ2-1; D remains unclear. Germline CDR1 and CDR2: SGHTA and FQGNSA. V lost 5 bases and J lost 2, with 13 bases in between. There are 15 residues in the CDR3. The CDR3 loop is CASSPLRVPYNEQFF. The CDR3 region has the DNA TGTGCCAGCAGCCCTCTGCGAGTGCCCTACAATGAGCAGTTCTTC.

This chain connects TRBV15 to TRBJ2-7; 9 positions match TRBD1. Germline-derived CDR1 and CDR2 are LNHNV and YYDKDF (reference sequence). The CDR3 totals 16 residues. Unmatched junction bases numbered 5, after V lost 0 bases and J lost 2 bases. CDR3 DNA sequence: TGTGCCACCAGCAGAGATAGGGGGACAGGGACCTACGAGCAGTACTTC. Translated: CATSRDRGTGTYEQYF.

V usage is TRBV4-2 and J usage is TRBJ2-1; TRBD2 matches at 11 bases. This CDR3 spans 19 amino acids. Germline V CDR1 and CDR2: LGHNA, YNFKEQ. Trimming took 1 base from V and 7 from J; bases not matched to a gene: 15. The CDR3 is CASSQGLAGGLRRSNEQFF. The CDR3 DNA follows: TGTGCCAGCAGCCAAGGGTTAGCGGGAGGGCTTCGTCGATCGAATGAGCAGTTCTTC.

The chain uses TRBV5-1 and TRBJ2-7, with 7 bases lining up with TRBD2. Unmatched junction bases numbered 8, after V lost 4 bases and J lost 1 base. CDR1 and CDR2 (germline): SGHRS, YFSETQ. The CDR3 is 15 residues long. DNA for the CDR3: TGCGCCAGCAGCACGGGACTGCGGGAGTCCTACGAGCAGTACTTC. It translates to CASSTGLRESYEQYF.

This clone has just one count. CDR3 protein: CASSQSPGSYGYTF. In DNA, the CDR3 is TGTGCCAGCAGCCAATCCCCGGGGTCCTATGGCTACACCTTC. The gene calls are TRBV16 and TRBJ1-2; no reliable D call. CDR3 length: 14 amino acids. Germline values: CDR1 KGHSY, CDR2 FQNENV. V gave up 0 bases and J gave up 4 bases, with 9 bases separating them. Using reference TRBV16 and TRBJ1-2 for the parts outside the CDR3, the full variable domain is GEEVAQTPKHLVRGEGQKAKLYCAPIKGHSYVFWYQQVLKNEFKFLISFQNENVFDETGMPKERFSAKCLPNSPCSLEIQATKLEDSAVYFCASSQSPGSYGYTFGSGTRLTVV.

This sequence joins TRBV5-6 and TRBJ1-2, with D possibly being TRBD1 (5 bases). With 1 base removed from V and 8 bases from J, the gap between germline ends came to 12 bases. Looked up from germline, CDR1 is SGHDT and CDR2 is YYEEEE. This CDR3 spans 13 amino acids. The CDR3 bases are TGTGCCAGCAGCTTGTCTCAGGGAGGCGGCTACACCTTC. Translating it yields CASSLSQGGGYTF.

The gene calls are TRBV27 and TRBJ1-2; D is possibly TRBD1 (5 bases). The CDR3 consists of 15 residues. Looked up from germline, CDR1 is MNHEY and CDR2 is SMNVEV (reference sequence). V shed 6 bases and J shed 5 bases, with 19 bases lying between them. Written as DNA, the CDR3 is TGTGCCAGCAGCTATGGGGGGGACCACAGGTATGGCTACACCTTC. Protein product: CASSYGGDHRYGYTF.

There are a few counts of this clone. V gene TRBV9 combines with J gene TRBJ1-3, with D possibly matching TRBD1 (5 bases). The CDR3 sequence is 13 residues long. CDR1 is SGDLS and CDR2 is YYNGEE in the germline V gene. Trimming removed 6 bases from V and 2 bases from J, with 9 bases in between. The DNA of the CDR3 is TGTGCCAGCAACTCAGGGACTGGAAACACCATATATTTT. Translation: CASNSGTGNTIYF.